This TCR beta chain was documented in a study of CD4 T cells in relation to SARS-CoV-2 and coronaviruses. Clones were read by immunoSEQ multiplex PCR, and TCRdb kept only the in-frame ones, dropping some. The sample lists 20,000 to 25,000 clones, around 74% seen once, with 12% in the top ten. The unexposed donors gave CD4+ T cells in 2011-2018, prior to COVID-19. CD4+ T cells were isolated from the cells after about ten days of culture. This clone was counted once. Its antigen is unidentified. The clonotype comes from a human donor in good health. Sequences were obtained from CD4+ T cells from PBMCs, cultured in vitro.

This CDR3 is CASSLTSSYNSPLHF. The CDR3, as DNA: TGTGCCAGCAGTTTGACAAGCTCCTATAATTCACCCCTCCACTTT. V gene TRBV28 combines with J gene TRBJ1-6; no definite D call. Germline CDR1 MDHEN, CDR2 SYDVKM. The CDR3 is 15 amino acids. V was trimmed by 3 bases and J by 0 bases, leaving 6 bases between them.